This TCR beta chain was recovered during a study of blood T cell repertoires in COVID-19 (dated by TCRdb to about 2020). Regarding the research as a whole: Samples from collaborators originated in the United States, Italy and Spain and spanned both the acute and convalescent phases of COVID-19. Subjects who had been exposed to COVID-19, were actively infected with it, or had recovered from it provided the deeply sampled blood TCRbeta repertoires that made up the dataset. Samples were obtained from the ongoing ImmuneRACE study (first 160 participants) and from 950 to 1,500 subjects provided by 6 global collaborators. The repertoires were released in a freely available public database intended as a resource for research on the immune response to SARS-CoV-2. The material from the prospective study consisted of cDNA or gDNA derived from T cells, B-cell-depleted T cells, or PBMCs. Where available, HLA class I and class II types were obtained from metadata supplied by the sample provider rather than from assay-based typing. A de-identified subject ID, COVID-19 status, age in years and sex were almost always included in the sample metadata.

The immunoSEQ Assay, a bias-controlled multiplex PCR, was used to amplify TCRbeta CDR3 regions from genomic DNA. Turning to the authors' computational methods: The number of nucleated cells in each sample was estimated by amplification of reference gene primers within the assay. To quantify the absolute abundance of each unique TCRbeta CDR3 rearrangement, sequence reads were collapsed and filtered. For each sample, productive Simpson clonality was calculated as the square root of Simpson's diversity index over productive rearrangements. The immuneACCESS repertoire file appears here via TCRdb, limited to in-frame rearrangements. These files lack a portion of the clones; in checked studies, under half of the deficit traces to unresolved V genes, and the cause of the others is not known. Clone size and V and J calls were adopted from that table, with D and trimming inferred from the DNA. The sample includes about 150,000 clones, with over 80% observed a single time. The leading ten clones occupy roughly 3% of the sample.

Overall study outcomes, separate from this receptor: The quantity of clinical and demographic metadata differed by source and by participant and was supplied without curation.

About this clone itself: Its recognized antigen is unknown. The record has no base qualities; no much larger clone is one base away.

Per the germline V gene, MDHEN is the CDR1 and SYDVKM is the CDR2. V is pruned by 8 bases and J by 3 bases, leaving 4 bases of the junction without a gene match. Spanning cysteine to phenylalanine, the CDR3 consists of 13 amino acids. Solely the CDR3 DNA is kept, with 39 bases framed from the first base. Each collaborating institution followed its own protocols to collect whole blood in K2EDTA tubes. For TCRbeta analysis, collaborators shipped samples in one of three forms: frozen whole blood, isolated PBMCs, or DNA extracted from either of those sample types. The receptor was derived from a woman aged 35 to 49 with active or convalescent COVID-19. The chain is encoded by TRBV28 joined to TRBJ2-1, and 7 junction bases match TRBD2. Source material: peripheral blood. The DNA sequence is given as TGTGCCAGCGGTGGCGGGAGCTACAATGAGCAGTTCTTC. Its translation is CASGGGSYNEQFF.